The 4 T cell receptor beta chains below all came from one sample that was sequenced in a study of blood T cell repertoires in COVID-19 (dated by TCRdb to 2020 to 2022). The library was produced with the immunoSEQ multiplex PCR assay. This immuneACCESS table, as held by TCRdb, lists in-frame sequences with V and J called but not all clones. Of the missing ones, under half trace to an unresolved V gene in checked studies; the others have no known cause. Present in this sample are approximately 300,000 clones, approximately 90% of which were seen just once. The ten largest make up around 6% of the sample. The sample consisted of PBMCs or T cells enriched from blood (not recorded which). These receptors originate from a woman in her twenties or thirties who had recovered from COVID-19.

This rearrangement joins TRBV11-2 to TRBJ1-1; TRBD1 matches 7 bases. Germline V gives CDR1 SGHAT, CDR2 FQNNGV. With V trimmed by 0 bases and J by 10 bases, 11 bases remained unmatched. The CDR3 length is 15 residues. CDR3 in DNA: TGTGCCAGCAGCTTAGATGGGGAAACCGGGACAGCAGCTTTCTTT. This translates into CASSLDGETGTAAFF.

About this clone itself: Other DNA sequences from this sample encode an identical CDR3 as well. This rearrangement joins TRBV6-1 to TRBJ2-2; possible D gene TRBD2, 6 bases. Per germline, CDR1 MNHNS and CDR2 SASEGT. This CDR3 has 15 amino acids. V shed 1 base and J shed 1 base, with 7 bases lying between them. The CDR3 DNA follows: TGTGCCAGCAGTGAAGTGGGGGGGAACACCGGGGAGCTGTTTTTT. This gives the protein CASSEVGGNTGELFF.

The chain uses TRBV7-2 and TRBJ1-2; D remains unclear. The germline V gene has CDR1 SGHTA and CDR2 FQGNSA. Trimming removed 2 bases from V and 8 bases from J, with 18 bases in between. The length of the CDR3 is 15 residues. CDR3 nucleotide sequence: TGTGCCAGCAGCTTATTCGGCGGGCCCAACGTAGGCTACACCTTC. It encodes CASSLFGGPNVGYTF.

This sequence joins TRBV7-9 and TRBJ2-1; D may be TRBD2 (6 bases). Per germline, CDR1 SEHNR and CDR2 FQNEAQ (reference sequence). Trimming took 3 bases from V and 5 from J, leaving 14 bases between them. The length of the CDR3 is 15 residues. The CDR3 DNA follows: TGTGCCAGCAGCTTGGCGGCGGGGCCAAACAATGAGCAGTTCTTC. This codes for CASSLAAGPNNEQFF.